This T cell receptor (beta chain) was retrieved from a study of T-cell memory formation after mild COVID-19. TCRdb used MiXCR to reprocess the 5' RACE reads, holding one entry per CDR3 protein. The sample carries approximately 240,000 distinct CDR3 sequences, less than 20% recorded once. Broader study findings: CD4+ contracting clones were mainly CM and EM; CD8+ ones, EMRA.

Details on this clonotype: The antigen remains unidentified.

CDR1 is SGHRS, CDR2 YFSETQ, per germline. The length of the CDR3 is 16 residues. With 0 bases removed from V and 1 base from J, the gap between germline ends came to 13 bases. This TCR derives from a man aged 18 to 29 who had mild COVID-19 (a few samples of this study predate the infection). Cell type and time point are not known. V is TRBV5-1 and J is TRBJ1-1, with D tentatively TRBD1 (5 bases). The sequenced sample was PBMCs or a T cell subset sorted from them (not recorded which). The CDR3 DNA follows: TGCGCCAGCAGCTTGGACTGGGGGATGGGGAACACTGAAGCTTTCTTT. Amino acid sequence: CASSLDWGMGNTEAFF.